This T cell receptor (beta chain) is from a study of immune evolution from preneoplasia to lung adenocarcinoma. Study observations and caveats: From normal lung to invasive adenocarcinoma, top clone frequencies appeared to decrease.

Note on this clone: Its matching antigen is unknown. The same CDR3 arises from other DNA sequences in this sample as well.

Each case's diagnosis was confirmed by two pathologists on H&E. The data were produced by immunoSEQ multiplex PCR, yet TCRdb's version contains in-frame clones alone and is incomplete. The sample lists thousands of clones; 76% were seen once. The sample taken for sequencing was FFPE lung adenocarcinoma in situ tissue. The receptor's source is a person aged 55-79 years with lung adenocarcinoma.

The CDR3 is CASNQGLFGTDTQYF. In nucleotides, the CDR3 is TGTGCCAGCAACCAGGGGCTATTTGGCACAGATACGCAGTATTTT. The chain carries TRBV6-6 and TRBJ2-3, with a possible D match to TRBD1 (6 bases). V was trimmed by 7 bases and J by 1 base, leaving 15 bases between them. This CDR3 has 15 residues. Germline CDR1 and CDR2: MNHNY and SVGAGI (reference sequence).